This T cell receptor (beta chain) was recorded in a study of radiation and T cells in renal cell carcinoma. Study-wide points: Without pretreatment biopsies, baseline tumor clonotype presence was undetermined. In blood, top tumor clones expanded by 2 weeks, shrinking by 4.

The protocol was immunoSEQ multiplex PCR, while the TCRdb copy is restricted to in-frame clones and leaves out a portion. The data show around 170,000 clones, 88% seen once. V lost 5 bases to trimming and J lost 4 bases; unmatched junction nucleotides: 6. The CDR3 covers 15 residues. Germline assignment: CDR1 SGHAT and CDR2 FQNNGV. Notes on this clone: Its target is not known.

As for time point: blood 4 weeks post-SBRT, at nephrectomy. Described treatment: 15 Gy SBRT to primary tumor, nephrectomy 4 weeks later. After SBRT, blood was collected at 2 and 4 weeks, plus baseline. The patient's renal cell carcinoma had clear cell pathology. The chain combines TRBV11-2 with TRBJ2-2; 8 bases are shared with TRBD1. This receptor was taken from a woman aged 45-65 years with renal cell carcinoma. The sample was blood, taken from a patient whose treatment included radiotherapy and nephrectomy. CDR3: CASSPRTGTTGELFF. DNA for the CDR3: TGTGCCAGCAGCCCTAGGACAGGGACCACCGGGGAGCTGTTTTTT.